This T cell receptor (beta chain) was found in a study of T cells in Graves' hyperthyroidism and ophthalmopathy. Study-wide context: Blood was drawn when the patient was first diagnosed and still untreated. Study results and limitations: Onset of ophthalmopathy came a median approximately 6.8 months after the model predicted it. Most thyroid clonotypes that were expanded above 0.001 also turned up in blood.

About this clonotype itself: Its antigen is not identified.

The TCR beta CDR3 regions underwent amplification using RNA transcripts as the source. The TCR CDR3 was amplified in a first-round RT-PCR using the HTBI primer set. MiXCR was run by TCRdb on the multiplex PCR reads, yielding one entry per CDR3 protein. The sample shows 600,000 to 800,000 distinct CDR3 sequences, around 40% of them seen only once. The authors took PBMCs from roughly 9.5 ml fresh peripheral blood. CDR1 LNHDA and CDR2 SQIVND come from the germline V gene (reference sequence). The CDR3 loop spans 15 amino acids. V trimming: 7 bases; J trimming: 5 bases; junction bases outside the gene matches: 7.

The TCR sequence derives from a woman in her 40s with Graves' hyperthyroidism. Sequenced sample: blood. The chain combines TRBV19 with TRBJ2-2; 10 nucleotides match TRBD2. Here the CDR3 reads CASTPSGRVTGELFF. In DNA form, the CDR3 reads TGTGCCAGTACCCCCAGCGGGAGGGTGACCGGGGAGCTGTTTTTT.